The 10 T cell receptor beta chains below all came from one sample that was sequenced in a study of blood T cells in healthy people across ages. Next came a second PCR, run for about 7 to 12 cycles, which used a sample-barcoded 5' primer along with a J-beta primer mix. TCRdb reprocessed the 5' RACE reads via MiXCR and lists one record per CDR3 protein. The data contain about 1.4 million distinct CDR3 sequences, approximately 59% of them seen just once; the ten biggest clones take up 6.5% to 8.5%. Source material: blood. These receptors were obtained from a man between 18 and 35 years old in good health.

The CDR3 nucleotides read TGCGCCAGCAGCCATACGGGGCCACCCCAAGAGACCCAGTACTTC. This translates into CASSHTGPPQETQYF. The gene calls are TRBV4-1 and TRBJ2-5, with D perhaps assigned TRBD1 or TRBD2 (5 bases each). CDR3 length equals 15 residues. CDR1 is MGHRA, CDR2 YSYEKL, per germline. Trimming stripped 3 bases from V and 1 base from J, with 12 bases between.

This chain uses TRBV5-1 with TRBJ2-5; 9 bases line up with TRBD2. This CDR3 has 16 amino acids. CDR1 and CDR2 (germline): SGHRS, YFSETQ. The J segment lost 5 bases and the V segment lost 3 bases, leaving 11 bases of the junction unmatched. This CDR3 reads CASSSPRAGGYETQYF. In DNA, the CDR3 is TGCGCCAGCAGCTCTCCAAGAGCGGGAGGCTATGAGACCCAGTACTTC.

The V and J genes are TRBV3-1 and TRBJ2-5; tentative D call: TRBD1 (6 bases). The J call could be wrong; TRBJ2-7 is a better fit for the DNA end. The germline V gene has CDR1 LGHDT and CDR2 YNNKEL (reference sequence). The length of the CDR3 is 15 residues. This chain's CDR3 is CASSQEPQGWYEQYF. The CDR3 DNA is TGTGCCAGCAGCCAAGAGCCACAGGGTTGGTACGAGCAGTACTTC.

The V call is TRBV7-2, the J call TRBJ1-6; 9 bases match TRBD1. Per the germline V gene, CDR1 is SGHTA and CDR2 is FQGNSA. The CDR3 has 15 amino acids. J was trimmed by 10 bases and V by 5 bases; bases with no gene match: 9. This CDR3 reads CASSQRTGDGSPLHF. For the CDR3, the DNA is TGTGCCAGCAGCCAACGGACAGGGGACGGGTCACCCCTCCACTTT. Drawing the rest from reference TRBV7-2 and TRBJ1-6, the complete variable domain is GAGVSQSPSNKVTEKGKDVELRCDPISGHTALYWYRQSLGQGLEFLIYFQGNSAPDKSGLPSDRFSAERTGGSVSTLTIQRTQQEDSAVYLCASSQRTGDGSPLHFGNGTRLTVT.

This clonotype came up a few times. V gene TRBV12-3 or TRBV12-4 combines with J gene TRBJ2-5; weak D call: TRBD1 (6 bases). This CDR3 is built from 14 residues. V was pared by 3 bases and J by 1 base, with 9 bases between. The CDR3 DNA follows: TGTGCCAGCAGTTTCGTAGGGGGCCAAGAGACCCAGTACTTC. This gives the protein CASSFVGGQETQYF.

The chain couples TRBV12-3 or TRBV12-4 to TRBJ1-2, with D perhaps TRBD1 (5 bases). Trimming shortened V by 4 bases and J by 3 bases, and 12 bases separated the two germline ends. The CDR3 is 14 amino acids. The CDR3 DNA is TGTGCCAGCAGTTACGGGGGGGACTACTATGGCTACACCTTC. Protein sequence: CASSYGGDYYGYTF.

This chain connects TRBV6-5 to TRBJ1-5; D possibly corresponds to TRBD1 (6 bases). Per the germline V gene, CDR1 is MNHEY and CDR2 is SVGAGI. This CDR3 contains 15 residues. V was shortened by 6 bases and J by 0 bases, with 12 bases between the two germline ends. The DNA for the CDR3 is TGTGCCAGCAGCCCCGGACAGCATAGCAATCAGCCCCAGCATTTT. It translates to CASSPGQHSNQPQHF.

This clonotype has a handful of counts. The CDR3 DNA reads as TGTGCCAGCAGCTCGGGACTAGCAATAAATGAGCAGTTCTTC. Translating it yields CASSSGLAINEQFF. This sequence joins TRBV7-9 and TRBJ2-1, with 9 bases that match TRBD2. The CDR3 length is 14 residues. Germline V lookup: CDR1 SEHNR, CDR2 FQNEAQ (reference sequence). After removal of 4 bases from V and 7 bases from J, the junction contained 5 bases not matched to a gene.

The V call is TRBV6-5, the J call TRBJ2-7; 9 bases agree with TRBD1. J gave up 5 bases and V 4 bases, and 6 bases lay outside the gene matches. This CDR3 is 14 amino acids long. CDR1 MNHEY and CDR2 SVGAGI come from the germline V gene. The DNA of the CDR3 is TGTGCCAGCAGTTTGACAGGGGGTTTCGACGAGCAGTACTTC. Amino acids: CASSLTGGFDEQYF.

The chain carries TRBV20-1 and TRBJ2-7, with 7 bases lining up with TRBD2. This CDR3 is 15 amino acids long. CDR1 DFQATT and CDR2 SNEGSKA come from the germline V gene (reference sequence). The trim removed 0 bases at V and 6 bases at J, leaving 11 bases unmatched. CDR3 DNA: TGCAGTGCTAGAGATTGGGGTGCGGGAGTGACCGAGCAGTACTTC. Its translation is CSARDWGAGVTEQYF.